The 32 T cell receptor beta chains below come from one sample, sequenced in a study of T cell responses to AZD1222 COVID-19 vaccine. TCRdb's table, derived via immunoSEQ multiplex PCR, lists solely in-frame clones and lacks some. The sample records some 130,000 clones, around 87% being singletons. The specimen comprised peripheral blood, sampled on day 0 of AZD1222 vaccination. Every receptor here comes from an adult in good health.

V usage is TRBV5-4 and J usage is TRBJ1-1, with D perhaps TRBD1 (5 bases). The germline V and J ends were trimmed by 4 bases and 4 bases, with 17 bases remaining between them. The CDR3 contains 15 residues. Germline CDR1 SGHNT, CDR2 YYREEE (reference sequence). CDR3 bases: TGTGCCAGCAGCCTACAACTTGGGGGGGGCACTGAAGCTTTCTTT. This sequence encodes CASSLQLGGGTEAFF.

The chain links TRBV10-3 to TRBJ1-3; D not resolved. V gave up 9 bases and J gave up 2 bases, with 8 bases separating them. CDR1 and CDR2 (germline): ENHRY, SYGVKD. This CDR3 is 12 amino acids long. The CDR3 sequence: CAMQAAGNTIYF. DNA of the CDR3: TGTGCCATGCAGGCCGCTGGAAACACCATATATTTT.

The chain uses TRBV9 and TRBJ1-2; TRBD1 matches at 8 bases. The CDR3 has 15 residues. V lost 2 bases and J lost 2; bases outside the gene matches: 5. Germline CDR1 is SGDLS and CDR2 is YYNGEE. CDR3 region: CASSVGQGSNYGYTF. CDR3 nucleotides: TGTGCCAGCAGCGTCGGACAGGGATCCAACTATGGCTACACCTTC.

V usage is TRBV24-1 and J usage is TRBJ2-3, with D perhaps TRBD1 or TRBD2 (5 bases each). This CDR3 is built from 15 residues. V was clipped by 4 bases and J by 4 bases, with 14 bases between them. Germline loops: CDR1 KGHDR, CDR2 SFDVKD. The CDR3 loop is CATSETGVGADTQYF. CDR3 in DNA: TGTGCCACCAGTGAAACAGGCGTCGGGGCAGATACGCAGTATTTT.

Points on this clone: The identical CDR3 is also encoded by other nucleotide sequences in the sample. Here the CDR3 DNA reads TGTGCCAGCAGCTTGCAGGGTTATAGCAATCAGCCCCAGCATTTT. This sequence encodes CASSLQGYSNQPQHF. This chain connects TRBV5-8 to TRBJ1-5, with D possibly matching TRBD1 (5 bases). CDR1 SGHTS and CDR2 YDEGEE come from the germline V gene. V was clipped by 1 base and J by 0 bases, with 8 bases between them. The CDR3 runs 15 residues.

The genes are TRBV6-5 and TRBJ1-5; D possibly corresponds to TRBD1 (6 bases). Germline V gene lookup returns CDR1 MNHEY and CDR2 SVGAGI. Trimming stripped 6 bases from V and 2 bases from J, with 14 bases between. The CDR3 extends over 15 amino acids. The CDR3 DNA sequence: TGTGCCAGCAGCCCAACAGGGACGGGCAATCAGCCCCAGCATTTT. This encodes CASSPTGTGNQPQHF.

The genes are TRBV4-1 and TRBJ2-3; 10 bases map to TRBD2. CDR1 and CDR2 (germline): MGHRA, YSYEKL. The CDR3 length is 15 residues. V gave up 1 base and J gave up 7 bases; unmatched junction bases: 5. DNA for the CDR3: TGCGCCAGCAGCCAAGCTAGCGGGGGCCGGAATACGCAGTATTTT. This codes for CASSQASGGRNTQYF.

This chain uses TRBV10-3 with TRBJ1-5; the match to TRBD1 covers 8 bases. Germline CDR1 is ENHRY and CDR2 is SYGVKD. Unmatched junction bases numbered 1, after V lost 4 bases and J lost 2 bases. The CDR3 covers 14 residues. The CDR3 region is CAISGGQGNQPQHF. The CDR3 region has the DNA TGTGCCATCAGTGGGGGACAGGGCAATCAGCCCCAGCATTTT.

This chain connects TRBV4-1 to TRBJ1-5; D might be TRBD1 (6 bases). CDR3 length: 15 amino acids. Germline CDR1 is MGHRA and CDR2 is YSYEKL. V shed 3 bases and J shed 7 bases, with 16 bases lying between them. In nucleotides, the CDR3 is TGCGCCAGCAGCCAGGGGATTAGGGGGGAGCAGCCCCAGCATTTT. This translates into CASSQGIRGEQPQHF.

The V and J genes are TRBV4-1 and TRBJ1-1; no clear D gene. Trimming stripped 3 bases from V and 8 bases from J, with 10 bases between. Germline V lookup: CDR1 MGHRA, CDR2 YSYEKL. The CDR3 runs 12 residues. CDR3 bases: TGCGCCAGCAGCCAGGCGTTAGGGGAAGCTTTCTTT. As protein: CASSQALGEAFF.

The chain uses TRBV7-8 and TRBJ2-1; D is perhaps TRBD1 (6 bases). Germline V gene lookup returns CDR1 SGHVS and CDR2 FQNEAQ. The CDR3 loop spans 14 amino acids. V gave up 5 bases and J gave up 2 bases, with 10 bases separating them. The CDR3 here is CASSKTGTYNEQFF. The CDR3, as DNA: TGTGCCAGCAGCAAGACAGGCACCTACAATGAGCAGTTCTTC.

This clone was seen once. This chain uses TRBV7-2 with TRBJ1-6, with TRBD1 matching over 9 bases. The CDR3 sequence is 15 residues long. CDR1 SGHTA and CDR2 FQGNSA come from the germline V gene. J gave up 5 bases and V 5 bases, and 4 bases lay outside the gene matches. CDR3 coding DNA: TGTGCCAGCAGCCCCCGGACAGGGGATAATTCACCCCTCCACTTT. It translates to CASSPRTGDNSPLHF.

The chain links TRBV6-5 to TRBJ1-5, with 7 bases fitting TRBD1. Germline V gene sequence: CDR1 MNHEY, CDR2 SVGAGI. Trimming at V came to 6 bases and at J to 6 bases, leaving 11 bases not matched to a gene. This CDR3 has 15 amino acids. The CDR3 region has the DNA TGTGCCAGCAGCCCCAGGGGGGCCGCGCGTCAGCCCCAGCATTTT. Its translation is CASSPRGAARQPQHF.

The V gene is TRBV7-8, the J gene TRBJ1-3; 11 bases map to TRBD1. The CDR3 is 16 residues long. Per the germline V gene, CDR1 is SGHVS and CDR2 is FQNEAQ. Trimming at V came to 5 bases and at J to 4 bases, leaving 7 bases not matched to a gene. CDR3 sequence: CASSAGQGARGNTIYF. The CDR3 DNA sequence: TGTGCCAGCAGCGCCGGACAGGGGGCGCGGGGAAACACCATATATTTT. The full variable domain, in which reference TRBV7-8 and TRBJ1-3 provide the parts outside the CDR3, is GAGVSQSPRYKVAKRGQDVALRCDPISGHVSLFWYQQALGQGPEFLTYFQNEAQLDKSGLPSDRFFAERPEGSVSTLKIQRTQQEDSAVYLCASSAGQGARGNTIYFGEGSWLTVV.

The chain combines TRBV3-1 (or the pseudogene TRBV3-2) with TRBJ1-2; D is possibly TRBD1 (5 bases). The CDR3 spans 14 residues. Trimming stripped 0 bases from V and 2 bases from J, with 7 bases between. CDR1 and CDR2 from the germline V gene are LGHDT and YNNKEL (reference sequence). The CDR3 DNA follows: TGTGCCAGCAGCCAAGATTGGGGCAACTATGGCTACACCTTC. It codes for CASSQDWGNYGYTF.

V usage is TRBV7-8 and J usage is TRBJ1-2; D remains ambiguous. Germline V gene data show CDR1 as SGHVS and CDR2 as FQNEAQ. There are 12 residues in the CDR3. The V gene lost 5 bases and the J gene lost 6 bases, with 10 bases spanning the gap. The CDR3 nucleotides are TGTGCCAGCAGCCCCCTGGGAAATGGCTACACCTTC. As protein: CASSPLGNGYTF. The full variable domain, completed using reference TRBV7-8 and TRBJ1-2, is GAGVSQSPRYKVAKRGQDVALRCDPISGHVSLFWYQQALGQGPEFLTYFQNEAQLDKSGLPSDRFFAERPEGSVSTLKIQRTQQEDSAVYLCASSPLGNGYTFGSGTRLTVV.

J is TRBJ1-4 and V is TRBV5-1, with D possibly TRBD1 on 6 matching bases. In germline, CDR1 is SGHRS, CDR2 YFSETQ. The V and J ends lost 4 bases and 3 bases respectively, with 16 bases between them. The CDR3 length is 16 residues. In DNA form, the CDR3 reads TGCGCCAGCAGCAACCTCAGGGGTGGCGCTAATGAAAAACTGTTTTTT. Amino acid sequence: CASSNLRGGANEKLFF.

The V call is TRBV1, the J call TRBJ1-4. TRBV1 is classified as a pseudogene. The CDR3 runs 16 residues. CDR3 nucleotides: TGCACCAGCAGCCAAGGGAGGGACACCTTTAATGAAAAACTGTTTTTT. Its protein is CTSSQGRDTFNEKLFF.

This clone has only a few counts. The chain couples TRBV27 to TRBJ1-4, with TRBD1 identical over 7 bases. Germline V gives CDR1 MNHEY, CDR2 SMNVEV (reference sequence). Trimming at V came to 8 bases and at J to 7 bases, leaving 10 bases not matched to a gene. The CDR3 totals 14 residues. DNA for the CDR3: TGTGCCAGCCGGCCACAGGGGATCCCTGAAAAACTGTTTTTT. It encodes CASRPQGIPEKLFF.

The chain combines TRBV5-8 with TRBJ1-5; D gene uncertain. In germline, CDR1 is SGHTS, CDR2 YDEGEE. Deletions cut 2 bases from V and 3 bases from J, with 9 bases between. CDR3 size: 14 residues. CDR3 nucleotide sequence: TGTGCCAGCAGCTTCAAAGGGTTCAATCAGCCCCAGCATTTT. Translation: CASSFKGFNQPQHF.

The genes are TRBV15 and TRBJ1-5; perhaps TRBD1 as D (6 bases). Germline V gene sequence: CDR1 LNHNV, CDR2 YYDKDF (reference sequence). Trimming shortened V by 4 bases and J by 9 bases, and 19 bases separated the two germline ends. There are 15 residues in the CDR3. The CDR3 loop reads CATSTGGASYLPQHF. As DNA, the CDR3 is TGTGCCACCAGCACGGGGGGCGCATCATATCTGCCCCAGCATTTT.

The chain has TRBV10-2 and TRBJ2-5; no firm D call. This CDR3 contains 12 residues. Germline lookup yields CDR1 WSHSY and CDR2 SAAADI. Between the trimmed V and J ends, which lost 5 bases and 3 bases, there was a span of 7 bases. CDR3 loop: CASSKVKETQYF. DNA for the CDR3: TGCGCCAGCAGTAAAGTTAAAGAGACCCAGTACTTC.

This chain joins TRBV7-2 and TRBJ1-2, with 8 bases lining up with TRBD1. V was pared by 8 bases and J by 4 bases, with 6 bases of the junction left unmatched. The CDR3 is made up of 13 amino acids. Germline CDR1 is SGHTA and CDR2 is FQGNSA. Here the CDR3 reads CASGQGSFYGYTF. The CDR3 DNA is TGTGCCAGCGGACAGGGAAGTTTCTATGGCTACACCTTC.

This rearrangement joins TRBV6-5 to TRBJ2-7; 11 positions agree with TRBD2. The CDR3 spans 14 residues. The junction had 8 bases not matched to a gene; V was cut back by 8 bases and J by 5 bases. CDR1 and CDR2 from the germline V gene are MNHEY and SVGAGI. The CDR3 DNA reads TGTGCCAGCCTATCGACTAGCGGGGCGAACGAGCAGTACTTC. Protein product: CASLSTSGANEQYF.

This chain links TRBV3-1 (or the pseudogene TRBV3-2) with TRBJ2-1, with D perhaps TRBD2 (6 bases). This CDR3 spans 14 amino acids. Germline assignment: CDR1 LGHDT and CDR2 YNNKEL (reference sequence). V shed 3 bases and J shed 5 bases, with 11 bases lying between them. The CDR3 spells CASSHSGKDNEQFF. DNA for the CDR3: TGTGCCAGCAGCCATAGCGGTAAGGACAATGAGCAGTTCTTC.

CDR3 in amino acids: CSGSTTNEKLFF. The CDR3 DNA follows: TGCAGTGGTAGTACAACTAATGAAAAACTGTTTTTT. V usage is TRBV20-1 and J usage is TRBJ1-4; D uncertain. Germline CDR1 is DFQATT and CDR2 is SNEGSKA (reference sequence). V was clipped by 7 bases and J by 0 bases, with 6 bases between them. This CDR3 is built from 12 residues.

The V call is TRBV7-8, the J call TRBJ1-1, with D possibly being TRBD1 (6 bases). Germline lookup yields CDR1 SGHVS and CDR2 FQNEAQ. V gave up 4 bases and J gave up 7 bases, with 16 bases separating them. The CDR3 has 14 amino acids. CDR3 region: CASSSITGQFEAFF. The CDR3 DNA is TGTGCCAGCAGCTCAATAACAGGACAGTTTGAAGCTTTCTTT.

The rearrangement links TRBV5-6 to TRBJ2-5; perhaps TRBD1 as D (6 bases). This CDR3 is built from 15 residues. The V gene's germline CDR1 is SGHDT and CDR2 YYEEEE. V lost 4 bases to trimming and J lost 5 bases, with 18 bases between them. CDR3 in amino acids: CASSNGDTLGETQYF. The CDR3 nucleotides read TGTGCCAGCAGCAATGGGGACACTCTAGGGGAGACCCAGTACTTC.

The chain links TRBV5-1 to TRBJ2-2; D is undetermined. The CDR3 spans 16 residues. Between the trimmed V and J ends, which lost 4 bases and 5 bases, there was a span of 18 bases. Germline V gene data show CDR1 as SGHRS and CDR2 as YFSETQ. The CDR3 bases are TGCGCCAGCAGCATCCGGGCGCCTAGTCAGACCGGGGAGCTGTTTTTT. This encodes CASSIRAPSQTGELFF.

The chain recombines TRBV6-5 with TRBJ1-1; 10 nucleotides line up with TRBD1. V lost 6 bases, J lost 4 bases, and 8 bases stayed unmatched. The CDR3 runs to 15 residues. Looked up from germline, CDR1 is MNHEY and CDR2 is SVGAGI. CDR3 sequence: CASSYRTGGGTEAFF. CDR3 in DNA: TGTGCCAGCAGCTATAGGACAGGGGGTGGCACTGAAGCTTTCTTT.

Here the CDR3 reads CASSLYMGTGVREQYF. CDR3 DNA sequence: TGTGCCAGCAGCTTATATATGGGGACGGGAGTAAGGGAGCAGTACTTC. The chain combines TRBV7-2 with TRBJ2-7; D is possibly TRBD2 (6 bases). Germline V gene lookup returns CDR1 SGHTA and CDR2 FQGNSA. This CDR3 has 16 residues. Trimming removed 2 bases at V and 7 bases at J, with 21 bases between.

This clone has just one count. CDR3 bases: TGTGCCAGCAGTCCGGGGGGTTGGGCCAAAAACATTCAGTACTTC. It is translated as CASSPGGWAKNIQYF. The chain has TRBV6-7 and TRBJ2-4, with TRBD2 matching over 7 bases. TRBV6-7 belongs to the ORF category, with a function that is uncertain. This CDR3 is 15 amino acids long. Trimming took 5 bases from V and 1 from J; bases not matched to a gene: 5.